The following is a T cell receptor beta chain sequence with its context. The record originates from a study of blood T cells in healthy people across ages. Germline V gives CDR1 DFQATT, CDR2 SNEGSKA (reference sequence). V lost 6 bases to trimming and J lost 1 base, with 12 bases between them. The CDR3 is 13 amino acids. The second PCR ran about 6 to 11 cycles with a sample-barcoded 5' primer and J-beta primers. TCRdb itself ran the 5' RACE reads through MiXCR, one entry per CDR3 protein. The sample lists some 900,000 distinct CDR3 sequences, about 48% occurring once. The TCR was taken from a man aged 25-40 years in good health. Material for sequencing was blood. The chain recombines TRBV20-1 with TRBJ2-5; D tentatively fits TRBD1 or TRBD2 (6 bases each). The CDR3 nucleotides are TGCAGTGCGGCGGGACACCCCCAAGAGACCCAGTACTTC. It yields the protein CSAAGHPQETQYF.